This T cell receptor (beta chain) appears in the sequencing data of a study of cytomegalovirus exposure and HLA in healthy donors. As for the study in general: Researchers previously reported finding 90 million to 130 million unique TCR beta sequences from 150 million to 200 million T cells. Researchers found that about four fifths of 300 to 450 genotyped donors fell within the Caucasian-associated ancestry cluster. Study conclusions and caveats: For TCR beta chains, V- and J-gene trimming was later linked to a missense DCLRE1C variant. TCR sequences were mostly rare, though some public TCRs occurred in many donors.

PCR employed 60 Vbeta and 13 Jbeta primers. Data came from immunoSEQ multiplex PCR; TCRdb stores just in-frame clones and leaves some out. This sample yields roughly 80,000 clones, of which roughly 80% are seen a single time; 1.5% to 2% belongs to the top ten. On this clone itself: The target antigen is unknown.

CDR1 and CDR2 from the germline V gene are SGHTA and FQGNSA. The V segment lost 4 bases and the J segment 9 bases; nucleotides outside the gene matches: 5. This CDR3 spans 13 amino acids. Sequencing was done on a sample of PBMCs. This TCR derives from a woman in her 30s in good health and CMV-seronegative. The chain carries TRBV7-2 and TRBJ2-1; 8 positions match TRBD1. The CDR3 DNA is TGTGCCAGCAGCTCGACAGGGGTGGGTGAGCAGTTCTTC. As protein: CASSSTGVGEQFF. Drawing the rest from reference TRBV7-2 and TRBJ2-1, the complete variable domain is GAGVSQSPSNKVTEKGKDVELRCDPISGHTALYWYRQSLGQGLEFLIYFQGNSAPDKSGLPSDRFSAERTGGSVSTLTIQRTQQEDSAVYLCASSSTGVGEQFFGPGTRLTVL.